One and the same sample provided the 23 T cell receptor beta chains below, sequenced in a study of CD8 T cells in Susac syndrome. Random-hexamer reverse transcription was applied to about 0.5 to 1 ug RNA. Using its own MiXCR run on the immunoSEQ multiplex PCR reads, TCRdb lists one record per CDR3 protein. The sample lists 100,000 to 150,000 distinct CDR3 sequences, roughly 95% occurring once. Sequenced material: CD4+ T cells from PBMCs. These receptor sequences come from a human donor in good health.

The rearrangement uses TRBV5-6 and TRBJ1-5; a possible D gene is TRBD1 (6 bases). Germline V gene lookup returns CDR1 SGHDT and CDR2 YYEEEE. The CDR3 runs to 16 residues. V was pared by 3 bases and J by 0 bases, with 13 bases between. The CDR3 coding sequence is TGTGCCAGCAGCTCCCTGACAGGATTTAGCAATCAGCCCCAGCATTTT. Translation: CASSSLTGFSNQPQHF.

This clonotype has just one count. The chain uses TRBV4-2 and TRBJ1-2, with unresolved D. Germline V lookup: CDR1 LGHNA, CDR2 YNFKEQ. Trimming pared 0 bases from V and 5 bases from J, leaving 13 bases between. This CDR3 has 15 amino acids. The CDR3 nucleotides read TGTGCCAGCAGCCAAGATAAGAATCTTTATTATGGCTACACCTTC. Amino acids: CASSQDKNLYYGYTF.

The rearrangement links TRBV3-1 to TRBJ2-1, with D maybe TRBD1 (6 bases). From germline, CDR1 is LGHDT and CDR2 YNNKEL (reference sequence). The CDR3 runs 15 residues. V was clipped by 2 bases and J by 4 bases, with 12 bases between them. The CDR3 DNA sequence: TGTGCCAGCAGCCAACCCCAGGGGTCTTACAATGAGCAGTTCTTC. This sequence encodes CASSQPQGSYNEQFF.

The V and J genes are TRBV3-1 and TRBJ2-5; 8 nucleotides line up with TRBD1. CDR3 size: 16 residues. The V gene's germline CDR1 is LGHDT and CDR2 YNNKEL (reference sequence). The trim removed 0 bases at V and 5 bases at J, leaving 8 bases unmatched. The CDR3 DNA reads as TGTGCCAGCAGCCAAGATGGGACAGGCACCCCGGAGACCCAGTACTTC. Translation gives CASSQDGTGTPETQYF.

The J gene is TRBJ2-2, the V gene TRBV3-1, with TRBD2 matching over 12 bases. CDR1 and CDR2 (germline): LGHDT, YNNKEL (reference sequence). The CDR3 has 18 amino acids. V lost 1 base, J lost 6 bases, and 9 bases stayed unmatched. CDR3 in amino acids: CASSQARLAGVSPGELFF. The CDR3 nucleotides are TGTGCCAGCAGCCAAGCCCGACTAGCGGGAGTTTCCCCCGGGGAGCTGTTTTTT.

The chain employs TRBV27 and TRBJ2-7; 7 bases match TRBD1. The J segment lost 6 bases and the V segment lost 3 bases, leaving 11 bases of the junction unmatched. The CDR3 has 15 residues. CDR1 is MNHEY, CDR2 SMNVEV, per germline (reference sequence). This chain's CDR3 is CASSFRQGQKAEQYF. The CDR3 nucleotides are TGTGCCAGCAGTTTTCGACAGGGACAAAAGGCCGAGCAGTACTTC.

The DNA of the CDR3 is TGTGCCACCAGCGATACGGACTTCGTTAACGAGCAGTACTTC. Protein product: CATSDTDFVNEQYF. The chain couples TRBV15 to TRBJ2-7; the D gene is possibly TRBD2 (5 bases). From germline, CDR1 is LNHNV and CDR2 YYDKDF (reference sequence). The CDR3 runs 14 residues. The V and J ends lost 5 bases and 5 bases respectively, with 16 bases between them.

The rearrangement links TRBV24-1 to TRBJ1-1; D call uncertain. CDR3 size: 13 residues. Trimming removed 3 bases at V and 9 bases at J, with 13 bases between. Per germline, CDR1 KGHDR and CDR2 SFDVKD. The CDR3 sequence: CATSDDAVGKAFF. CDR3 coding DNA: TGTGCCACCAGTGATGACGCCGTAGGAAAAGCTTTCTTT.

The chain couples TRBV6-5 to TRBJ2-5; either TRBD1 or TRBD2 may fit D (6 bases each). CDR1 MNHEY and CDR2 SVGAGI come from the germline V gene. Deletions cut 6 bases from V and 5 bases from J, with 19 bases between. This CDR3 is 15 amino acids long. DNA of the CDR3: TGTGCCAGCAGCCCAAAGGGGGGAGCAGTTGAGACCCAGTACTTC. It encodes CASSPKGGAVETQYF.

The chain has TRBV20-1 and TRBJ1-5; D gene uncertain. The V gene's germline CDR1 is DFQATT and CDR2 SNEGSKA (reference sequence). The germline V and J ends were trimmed by 0 bases and 1 base, with 10 bases remaining between them. This CDR3 comprises 15 residues. DNA for the CDR3: TGCAGTGCTAGAGATTATGGGTGGAGCAATCAGCCCCAGCATTTT. Translation: CSARDYGWSNQPQHF.

This rearrangement joins TRBV18 to TRBJ2-2; D is unresolved. The germline CDR1 and CDR2 sequences are KGHSH and LQKENI. V lost 2 bases, J lost 4 bases, and 8 bases lay in between. The CDR3 is 14 amino acids. The CDR3 sequence is CASSPAGSTGELFF. Written as DNA, the CDR3 is TGTGCCAGCTCACCAGCCGGCTCCACCGGGGAGCTGTTTTTT.

This chain connects TRBV19 to TRBJ1-5; D ambiguous. Trimming removed 4 bases at V and 0 bases at J, with 10 bases between. Per the germline V gene, CDR1 is LNHDA and CDR2 is SQIVND (reference sequence). This CDR3 has 15 amino acids. CDR3 bases: TGTGCCAGTAGTAGAGGAGTCAATAGCAATCAGCCCCAGCATTTT. It encodes CASSRGVNSNQPQHF.

The chain uses TRBV12-3 or TRBV12-4 and TRBJ2-7, with D perhaps TRBD1 or TRBD2 (5 bases each). The CDR3 length is 13 residues. V was pared by 5 bases and J by 6 bases, with 14 bases between. CDR3 region: CASSPWGGGEQYF. The DNA of the CDR3 is TGTGCCAGCAGTCCCTGGGGTGGGGGCGAGCAGTACTTC.

The V call is TRBV18, the J call TRBJ2-7; perhaps D is TRBD1 or TRBD2 (5 bases each). This CDR3 region has 17 residues. Per the germline V gene, CDR1 is KGHSH and CDR2 is LQKENI. With 3 bases removed from V and 3 bases from J, the gap between germline ends came to 21 bases. CDR3 region: CASSPRTYGIGNYEQYF. The CDR3 nucleotides are TGTGCCAGCTCACCCAGGACATACGGGATCGGTAACTACGAGCAGTACTTC. The full variable domain, rest sourced from reference TRBV18 and TRBJ2-7, is NAGVMQNPRHLVRRRGQEARLRCSPMKGHSHVYWYRQLPEEGLKFMVYLQKENIIDESGMPKERFSAEFPKEGPSILRIQQVVRGDSAAYFCASSPRTYGIGNYEQYFGPGTRLTVT.

The chain recombines TRBV5-4 with TRBJ2-7; weak D call: TRBD1 (6 bases). This CDR3 is built from 12 residues. CDR1 and CDR2 (germline): SGHNT, YYREEE (reference sequence). V lost 3 bases to trimming and J lost 4 bases, with 8 bases between them. The CDR3, as DNA: TGTGCCAGCAGCTCTGGACAGTACGAGCAGTACTTC. This codes for CASSSGQYEQYF.

This chain uses TRBV18 with TRBJ2-3, with 8 bases lining up with TRBD1. The CDR3 is 14 amino acids. Trimming at V came to 4 bases and at J to 6 bases, leaving 6 bases not matched to a gene. CDR1 and CDR2 from the germline V gene are KGHSH and LQKENI. This CDR3 is CASSHDRGSDTQYF. In DNA form, the CDR3 reads TGTGCCAGCTCACATGACAGGGGTTCGGATACGCAGTATTTT.

J is TRBJ2-1 and V is TRBV12-3 or TRBV12-4; D might be TRBD2 (5 bases). V shed 6 bases and J shed 6 bases, with 12 bases lying between them. This CDR3 spans 13 amino acids. The CDR3 loop reads CASRAGPSNEQFF. CDR3 nucleotides: TGTGCCAGCAGGGCGGGCCCGAGCAATGAGCAGTTCTTC.

The chain joins TRBV5-6 to TRBJ2-6; perhaps TRBD1 as D (5 bases). Germline loops: CDR1 SGHDT, CDR2 YYEEEE. The CDR3 is 15 amino acids. Trimming took 1 base from V and 2 from J, leaving 7 bases between them. CDR3 sequence: CASSLQGPGANVLTF. As DNA, the CDR3 is TGTGCCAGCAGCTTGCAGGGTCCTGGGGCCAACGTCCTGACTTTC.

The V and J genes are TRBV28 and TRBJ2-7; a possible D gene is TRBD1 (6 bases). CDR1 is MDHEN and CDR2 is SYDVKM in the germline V gene. The CDR3 runs to 15 residues. V was clipped by 2 bases and J by 2 bases, with 13 bases between them. The CDR3 sequence is CASSLGPRGTYEQYF. The DNA of the CDR3 is TGTGCCAGCAGTTTAGGGCCCAGGGGTACCTACGAGCAGTACTTC.

The chain joins TRBV29-1 to TRBJ1-2, with D perhaps matching TRBD1 (5 bases). Germline-derived CDR1 and CDR2 are SQVTM and ANQGSEA. V lost 4 bases, J lost 5 bases, and 14 bases lay in between. This CDR3 is built from 13 residues. The CDR3 loop is CSVGDRGVYGYTF. CDR3 in DNA: TGCAGCGTTGGGGACCGCGGGGTTTATGGCTACACCTTC.

The chain recombines TRBV28 with TRBJ1-1; D remains unclear. V was pared by 8 bases and J by 1 base, with 2 bases between. Germline loops: CDR1 MDHEN, CDR2 SYDVKM. The CDR3 totals 10 residues. The DNA of the CDR3 is TGTGCCAGCGGGAACACTGAAGCTTTCTTT. Its translation is CASGNTEAFF.

V gene TRBV29-1 combines with J gene TRBJ1-1; 7 bases are a match to TRBD1. The CDR3 sequence is 14 residues long. The V gene's germline CDR1 is SQVTM and CDR2 ANQGSEA. V was pared by 5 bases and J by 2 bases, with 8 bases of the junction left unmatched. In DNA form, the CDR3 reads TGCAGCGTTTCTTCAGGGGGGGGAAACACTGAAGCTTTCTTT. Translated, it gives CSVSSGGGNTEAFF.

This chain connects TRBV19 to TRBJ2-2; no clear D gene. The ends were cut back, 6 bases at V and 6 bases at J, with 5 bases in the middle. CDR1 and CDR2 (germline): LNHDA, SQIVND (reference sequence). The CDR3 is 11 residues long. CDR3: CASSGPGELFF. CDR3 sequence (DNA): TGTGCCAGTAGCGGCCCCGGGGAGCTGTTTTTT.